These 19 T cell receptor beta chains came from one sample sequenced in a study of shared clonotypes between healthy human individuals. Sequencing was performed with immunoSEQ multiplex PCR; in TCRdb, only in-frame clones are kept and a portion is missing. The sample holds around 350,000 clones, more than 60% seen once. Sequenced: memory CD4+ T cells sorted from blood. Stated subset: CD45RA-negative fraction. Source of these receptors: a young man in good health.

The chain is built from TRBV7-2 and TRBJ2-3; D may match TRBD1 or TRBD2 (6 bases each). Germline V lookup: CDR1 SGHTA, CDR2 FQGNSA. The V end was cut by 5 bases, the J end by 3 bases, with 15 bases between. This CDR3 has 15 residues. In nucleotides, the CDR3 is TGTGCCAGCAGCCCCCAAGGGGGGAGAACAGATACGCAGTATTTT. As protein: CASSPQGGRTDTQYF.

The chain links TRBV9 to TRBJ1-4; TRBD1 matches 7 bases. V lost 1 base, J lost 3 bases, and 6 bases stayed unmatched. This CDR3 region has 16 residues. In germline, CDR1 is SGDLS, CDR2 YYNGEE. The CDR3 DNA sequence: TGTGCCAGCAGCGTATCGTTAGGACAGGCTAATGAAAAACTGTTTTTT. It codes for CASSVSLGQANEKLFF. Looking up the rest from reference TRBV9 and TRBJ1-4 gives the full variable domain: DSGVTQTPKHLITATGQRVTLRCSPRSGDLSVYWYQQSLDQGLQFLIQYYNGEERAKGNILERFSAQQFPDLHSELNLSSLELGDSALYFCASSVSLGQANEKLFFGSGTQLSVL.

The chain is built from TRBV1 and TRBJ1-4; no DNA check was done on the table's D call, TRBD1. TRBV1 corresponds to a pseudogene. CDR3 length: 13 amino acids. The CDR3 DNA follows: TGCACCAGCAGCCAGGGACATGCCGAAAAACTGTTTTTT. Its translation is CTSSQGHAEKLFF.

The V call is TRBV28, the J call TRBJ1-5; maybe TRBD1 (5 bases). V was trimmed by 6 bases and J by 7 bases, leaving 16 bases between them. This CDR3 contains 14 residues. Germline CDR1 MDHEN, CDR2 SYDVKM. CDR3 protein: CASSRQTGGQPQHF. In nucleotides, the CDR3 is TGTGCCAGCAGCCGTCAGACCGGGGGGCAGCCCCAGCATTTT.

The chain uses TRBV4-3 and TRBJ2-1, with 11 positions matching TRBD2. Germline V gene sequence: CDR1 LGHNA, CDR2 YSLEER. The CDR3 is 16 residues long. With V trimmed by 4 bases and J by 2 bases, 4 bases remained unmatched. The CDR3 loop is CASSRLAGGTYNEQFF. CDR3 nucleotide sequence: TGCGCCAGCAGCCGTCTAGCGGGAGGTACCTACAATGAGCAGTTCTTC.

CDR3 sequence: CASSKGTPRGFF. The CDR3 nucleotides read TGTGCCAGCAGTAAAGGGACTCCCAGGGGGTTCTTC. The gene calls are TRBV28 and TRBJ2-1; either TRBD1 or TRBD2 may fit D (6 bases each). Germline CDR1 reads MDHEN; CDR2 reads SYDVKM. The CDR3 is made up of 12 amino acids. V was trimmed by 5 bases and J by 15 bases, leaving 17 bases between them.

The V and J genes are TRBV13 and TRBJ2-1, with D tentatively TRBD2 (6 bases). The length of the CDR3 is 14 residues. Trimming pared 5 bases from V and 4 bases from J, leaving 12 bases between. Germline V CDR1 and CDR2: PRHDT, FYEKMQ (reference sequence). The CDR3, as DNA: TGTGCCAGCAGCCTACGAGGGACTTACAATGAGCAGTTCTTC. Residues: CASSLRGTYNEQFF.

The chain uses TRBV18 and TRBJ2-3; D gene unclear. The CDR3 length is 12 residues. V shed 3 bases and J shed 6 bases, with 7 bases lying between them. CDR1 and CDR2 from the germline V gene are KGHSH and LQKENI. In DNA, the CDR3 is TGTGCCAGCTCACCCTCAAGCGATACGCAGTATTTT. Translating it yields CASSPSSDTQYF.

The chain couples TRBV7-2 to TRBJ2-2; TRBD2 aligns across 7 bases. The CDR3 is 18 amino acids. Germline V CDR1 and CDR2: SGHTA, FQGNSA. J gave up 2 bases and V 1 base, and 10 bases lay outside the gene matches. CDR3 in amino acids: CASSLDPRLASNTGELFF. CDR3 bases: TGTGCCAGCAGCTTAGATCCCCGACTAGCAAGTAACACCGGGGAGCTGTTTTTT.

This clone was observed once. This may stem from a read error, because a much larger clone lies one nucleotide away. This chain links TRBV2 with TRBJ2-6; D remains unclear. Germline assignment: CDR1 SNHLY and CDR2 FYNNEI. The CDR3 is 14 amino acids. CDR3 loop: CASIQNPGVNVLTF. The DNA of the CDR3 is TGTGCCAGCATCCAGAACCCTGGGGTCAACGTCCTGACTTTC.

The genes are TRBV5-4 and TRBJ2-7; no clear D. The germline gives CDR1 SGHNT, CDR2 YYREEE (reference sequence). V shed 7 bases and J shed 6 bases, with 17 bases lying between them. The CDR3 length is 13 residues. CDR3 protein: CASSQKTRAEQYF. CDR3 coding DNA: TGTGCCAGCTCCCAGAAGACCCGGGCCGAGCAGTACTTC.

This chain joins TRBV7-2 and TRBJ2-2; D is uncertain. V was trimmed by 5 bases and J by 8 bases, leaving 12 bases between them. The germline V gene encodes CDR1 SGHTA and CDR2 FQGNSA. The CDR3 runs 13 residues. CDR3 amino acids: CASSPWIGGELFF. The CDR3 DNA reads TGTGCCAGCAGCCCATGGATTGGGGGGGAGCTGTTTTTT.

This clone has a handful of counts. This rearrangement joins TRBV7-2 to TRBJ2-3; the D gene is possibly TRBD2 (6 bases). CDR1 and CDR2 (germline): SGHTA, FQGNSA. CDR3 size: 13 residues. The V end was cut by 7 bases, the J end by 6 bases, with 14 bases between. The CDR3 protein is CASNVGLMDTQYF. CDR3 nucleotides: TGTGCCAGCAACGTAGGACTAATGGATACGCAGTATTTT.

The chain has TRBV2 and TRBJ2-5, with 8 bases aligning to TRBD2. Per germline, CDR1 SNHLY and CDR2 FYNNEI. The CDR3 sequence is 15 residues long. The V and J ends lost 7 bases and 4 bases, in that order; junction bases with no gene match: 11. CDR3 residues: CASNPWREASETQYF. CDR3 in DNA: TGTGCCAGCAATCCATGGCGGGAGGCGTCAGAGACCCAGTACTTC.

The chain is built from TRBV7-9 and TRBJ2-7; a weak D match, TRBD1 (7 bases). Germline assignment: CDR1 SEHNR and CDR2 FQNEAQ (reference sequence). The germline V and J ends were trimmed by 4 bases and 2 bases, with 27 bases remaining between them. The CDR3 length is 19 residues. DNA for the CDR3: TGTGCCAGCAGCTCGAATCCGCGTACAGGGGAGGCAATAACCTACGAGCAGTACTTC. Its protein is CASSSNPRTGEAITYEQYF. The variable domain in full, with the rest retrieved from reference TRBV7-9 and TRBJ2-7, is DTGVSQNPRHKITKRGQNVTFRCDPISEHNRLYWYRQTLGQGPEFLTYFQNEAQLEKSRLLSDRFSAERPKGSFSTLEIQRTEQGDSAMYLCASSSNPRTGEAITYEQYFGPGTRLTVT.

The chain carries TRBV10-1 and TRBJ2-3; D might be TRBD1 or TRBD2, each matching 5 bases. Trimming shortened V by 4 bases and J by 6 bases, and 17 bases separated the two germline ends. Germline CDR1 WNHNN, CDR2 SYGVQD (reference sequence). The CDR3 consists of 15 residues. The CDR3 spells CASSVTGPSIDTQYF. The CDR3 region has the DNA TGCGCCAGCAGTGTTACGGGACCCAGCATTGATACGCAGTATTTT.

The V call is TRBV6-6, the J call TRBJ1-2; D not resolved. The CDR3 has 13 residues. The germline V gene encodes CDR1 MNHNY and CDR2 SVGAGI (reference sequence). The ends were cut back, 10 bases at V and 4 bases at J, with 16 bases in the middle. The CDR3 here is CATGTRQGYGYTF. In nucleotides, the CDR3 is TGTGCCACCGGCACACGTCAAGGCTATGGCTACACCTTC.

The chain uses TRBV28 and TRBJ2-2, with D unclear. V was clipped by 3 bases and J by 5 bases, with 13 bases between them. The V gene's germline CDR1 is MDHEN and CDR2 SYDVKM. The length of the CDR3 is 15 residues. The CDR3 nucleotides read TGTGCCAGCAGTTTTGGGCCCAGAGCTACCGGGGAGCTGTTTTTT. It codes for CASSFGPRATGELFF.

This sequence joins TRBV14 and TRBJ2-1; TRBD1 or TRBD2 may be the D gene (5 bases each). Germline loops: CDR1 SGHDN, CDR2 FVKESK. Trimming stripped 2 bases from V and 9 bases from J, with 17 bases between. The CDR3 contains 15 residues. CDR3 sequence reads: CASSQRGREYGEQFF. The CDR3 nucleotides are TGTGCCAGCAGCCAAAGGGGACGGGAATACGGTGAGCAGTTCTTC.